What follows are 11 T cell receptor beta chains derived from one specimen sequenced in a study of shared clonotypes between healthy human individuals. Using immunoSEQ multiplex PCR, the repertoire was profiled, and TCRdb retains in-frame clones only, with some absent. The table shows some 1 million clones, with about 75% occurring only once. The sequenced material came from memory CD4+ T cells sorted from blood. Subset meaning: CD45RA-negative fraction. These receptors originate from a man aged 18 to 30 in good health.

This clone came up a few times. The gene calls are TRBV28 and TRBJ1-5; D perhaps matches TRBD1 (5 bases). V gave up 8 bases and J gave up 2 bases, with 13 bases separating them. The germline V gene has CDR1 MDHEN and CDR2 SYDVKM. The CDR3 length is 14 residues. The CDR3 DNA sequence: TGTGCCAGCTACCTCGGGGGGGGCAATCAGCCCCAGCATTTT. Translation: CASYLGGGNQPQHF.

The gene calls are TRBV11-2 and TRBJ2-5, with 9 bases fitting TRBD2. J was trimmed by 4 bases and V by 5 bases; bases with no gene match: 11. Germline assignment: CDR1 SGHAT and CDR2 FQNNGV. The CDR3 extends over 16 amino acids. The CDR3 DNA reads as TGTGCCAGCAGCCTAGGGGCCCTAGCGGGGAGAGAGACCCAGTACTTC. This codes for CASSLGALAGRETQYF.

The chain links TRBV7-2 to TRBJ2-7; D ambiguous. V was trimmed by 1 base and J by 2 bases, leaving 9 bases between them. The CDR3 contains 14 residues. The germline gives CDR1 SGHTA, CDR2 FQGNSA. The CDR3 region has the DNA TGTGCCAGCAGCTTAGGGGCCCCGACCTACGAGCAGTACTTC. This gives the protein CASSLGAPTYEQYF.

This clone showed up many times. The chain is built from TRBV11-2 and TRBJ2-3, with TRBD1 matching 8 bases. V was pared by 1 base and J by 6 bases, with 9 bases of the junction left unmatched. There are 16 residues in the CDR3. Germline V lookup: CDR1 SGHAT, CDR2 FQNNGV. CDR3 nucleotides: TGTGCCAGCAGCTTAGTAGGGACAGGACTCTCGGATACGCAGTATTTT. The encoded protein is CASSLVGTGLSDTQYF.

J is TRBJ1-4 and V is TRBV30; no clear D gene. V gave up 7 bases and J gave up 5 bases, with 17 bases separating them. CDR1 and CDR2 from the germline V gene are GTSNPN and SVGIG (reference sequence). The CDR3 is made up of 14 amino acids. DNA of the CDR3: TGTGCCTTTCACCAGACCGGGCTGAATGAAAAACTGTTTTTT. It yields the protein CAFHQTGLNEKLFF.

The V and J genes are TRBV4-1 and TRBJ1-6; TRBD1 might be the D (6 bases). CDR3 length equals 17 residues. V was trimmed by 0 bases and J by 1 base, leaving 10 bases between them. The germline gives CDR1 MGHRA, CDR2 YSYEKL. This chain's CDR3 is CASSQDRGRSYNSPLHF. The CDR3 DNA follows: TGCGCCAGCAGCCAAGATAGGGGGAGATCCTATAATTCACCCCTCCACTTT.

CDR3 sequence (DNA): TGTGCCAGCAGCTACGACTATACGAACACCGGGGAGCTGTTTTTT. Its translation: CASSYDYTNTGELFF. The rearrangement uses TRBV5-4 and TRBJ2-2, with a weak D call TRBD2 (5 bases). The CDR3 covers 15 residues. CDR1 and CDR2 (germline): SGHNT, YYREEE (reference sequence). The V and J ends lost 3 bases and 0 bases respectively, with 9 bases between them.

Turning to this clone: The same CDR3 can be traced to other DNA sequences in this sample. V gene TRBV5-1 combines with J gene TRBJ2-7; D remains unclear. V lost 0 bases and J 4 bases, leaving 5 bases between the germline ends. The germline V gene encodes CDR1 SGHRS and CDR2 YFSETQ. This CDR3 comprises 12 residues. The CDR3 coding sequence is TGCGCCAGCAGCTTGGGCCAATACGAGCAGTACTTC. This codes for CASSLGQYEQYF.

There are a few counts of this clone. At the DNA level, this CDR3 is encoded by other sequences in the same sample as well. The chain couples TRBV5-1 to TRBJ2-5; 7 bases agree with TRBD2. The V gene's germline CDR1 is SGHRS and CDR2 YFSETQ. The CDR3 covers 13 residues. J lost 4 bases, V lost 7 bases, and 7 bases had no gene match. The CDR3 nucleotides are TGCGCCAGCTCTCCGGGCGGGAGAGAGACCCAGTACTTC. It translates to CASSPGGRETQYF.

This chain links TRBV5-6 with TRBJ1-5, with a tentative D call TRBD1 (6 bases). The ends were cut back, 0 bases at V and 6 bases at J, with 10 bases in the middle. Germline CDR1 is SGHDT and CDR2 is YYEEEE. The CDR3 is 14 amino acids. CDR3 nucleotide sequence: TGTGCCAGCAGCTTGGAGGGGGTAAGTCAGCCCCAGCATTTT. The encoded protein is CASSLEGVSQPQHF.

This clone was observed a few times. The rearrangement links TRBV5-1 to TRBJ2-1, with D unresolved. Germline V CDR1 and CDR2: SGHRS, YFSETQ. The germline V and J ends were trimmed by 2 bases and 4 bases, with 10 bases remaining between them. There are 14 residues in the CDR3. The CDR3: CASSLGGEYNEQFF. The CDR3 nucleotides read TGCGCCAGCAGCTTAGGCGGCGAATACAATGAGCAGTTCTTC.